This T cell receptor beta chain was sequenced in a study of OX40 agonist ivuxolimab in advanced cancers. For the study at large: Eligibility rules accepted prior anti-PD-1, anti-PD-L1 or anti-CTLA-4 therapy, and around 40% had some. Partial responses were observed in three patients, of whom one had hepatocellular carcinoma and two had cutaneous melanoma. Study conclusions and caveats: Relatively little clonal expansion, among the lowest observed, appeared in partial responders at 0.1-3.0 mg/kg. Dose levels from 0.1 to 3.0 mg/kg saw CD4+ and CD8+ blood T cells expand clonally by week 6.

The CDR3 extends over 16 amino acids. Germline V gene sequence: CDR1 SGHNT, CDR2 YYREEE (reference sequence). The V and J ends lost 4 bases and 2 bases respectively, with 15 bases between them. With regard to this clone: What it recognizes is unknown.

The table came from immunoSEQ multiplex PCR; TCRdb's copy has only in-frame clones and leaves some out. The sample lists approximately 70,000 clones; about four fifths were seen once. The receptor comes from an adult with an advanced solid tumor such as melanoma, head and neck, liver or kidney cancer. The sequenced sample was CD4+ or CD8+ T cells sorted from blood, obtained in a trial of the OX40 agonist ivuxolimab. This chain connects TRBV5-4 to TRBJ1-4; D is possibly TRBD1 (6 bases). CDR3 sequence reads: CASSLQGGLTNEKLFF. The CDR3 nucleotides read TGTGCCAGCAGCCTACAGGGTGGTCTTACTAATGAAAAACTGTTTTTT. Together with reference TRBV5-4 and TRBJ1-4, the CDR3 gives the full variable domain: ETGVTQSPTHLIKTRGQQVTLRCSSQSGHNTVSWYQQALGQGPQFIFQYYREEENGRGNFPPRFSGLQFPNYSSELNVNALELDDSALYLCASSLQGGLTNEKLFFGSGTQLSVL.